The 16 T cell receptor beta chains below were found in one sample sequenced in a study of regulatory T cells in long-lasting Graves disease. The time point was: persistent/refractory GD, antithyroid drugs over 5 years with positive TRAb. Scientists built the TCR library using RNA that was extracted from PBMCs. Sequencing libraries for TCR beta were prepared with iRepertoire HTBI primers and Arm-PCR of CDR3 regions. TCRdb reanalysed the multiplex PCR reads using MiXCR and keeps one entry per CDR3 protein. This sample yields fewer than 550,000 distinct CDR3 sequences, of which 20% to 25% are seen a single time; roughly 6.9% belongs to the top ten. The sequences come from peripheral blood mononuclear cells (PBMCs), collected when the disease was refractory, from a patient treated with antithyroid drugs. The receptors derive from a female donor with Graves disease.

The genes are TRBV18 and TRBJ2-4; no clear D. V gave up 0 bases and J gave up 0 bases, with 9 bases separating them. CDR3 length: 16 amino acids. Germline-derived CDR1 and CDR2 are KGHSH and LQKENI. This CDR3 is CASSPPGPLAKNIQYF. For the CDR3, the DNA is TGTGCCAGCTCACCACCCGGGCCCCTAGCCAAAAACATTCAGTACTTC.

This chain links TRBV20-1 with TRBJ2-3; D gene unclear. Looked up from germline, CDR1 is DFQATT and CDR2 is SNEGSKA (reference sequence). Trimming cost V 0 bases and J 6 bases, with 7 bases left between them. There are 12 residues in the CDR3. CDR3 sequence reads: CSARDLGDTQYF. CDR3 DNA: TGCAGTGCTAGAGATCTGGGTGATACGCAGTATTTT.

This clonotype was detected ten times or more. The chain has TRBV2 and TRBJ1-1, with TRBD1 matching 8 bases. CDR3 length equals 13 residues. V lost 6 bases, J lost 3 bases, and 3 bases stayed unmatched. Germline V gives CDR1 SNHLY, CDR2 FYNNEI. The CDR3 loop is CASRTGEDTEAFF. The CDR3 region has the DNA TGTGCCAGCAGGACAGGGGAGGACACTGAAGCTTTCTTT.

This rearrangement joins TRBV12-3 or TRBV12-4 to TRBJ1-6; possible D gene TRBD1, 5 bases. The CDR3 is made up of 15 amino acids. V was cut by 4 bases and J by 2 bases, with 9 bases left in between. The CDR3 DNA reads as TGTGCCAGCAGTTCGGAGGGGACCTATAATTCACCCCTCCACTTT. The encoded protein is CASSSEGTYNSPLHF.

The gene calls are TRBV5-1 and TRBJ2-5, with D unclear. V lost 1 base, J lost 4 bases, and 11 bases lay in between. Germline V gene sequence: CDR1 SGHRS, CDR2 YFSETQ. The length of the CDR3 is 14 residues. CDR3 sequence: CASSLQLVRETQYF. The CDR3 region has the DNA TGCGCCAGCAGCTTGCAATTGGTACGAGAGACCCAGTACTTC.

This clonotype was counted many times. This rearrangement joins TRBV6-5 to TRBJ2-7, with D maybe TRBD1 (6 bases). CDR3 length: 15 residues. Germline CDR1 is MNHEY and CDR2 is SVGAGI. The V end lost 4 bases, the J end lost 2 bases, and 15 bases lay between the germline ends. The CDR3 sequence: CASSSPRDKPYEQYF. CDR3 coding DNA: TGTGCCAGCAGTTCCCCCCGGGACAAGCCCTACGAGCAGTACTTC.

Only a few counts were recorded for this clonotype. Being one base from a much bigger clone, this may be a read error. The conserved closing phenylalanine or tryptophan is absent in this CDR3, likely reflecting a read error. The genes are TRBV28 and TRBJ1-5; D remains ambiguous. Germline loops: CDR1 MDHEN, CDR2 SYDVKM. Between the trimmed V and J ends, which lost 7 bases and 6 bases, there was a span of 13 bases. This CDR3 is 13 amino acids long. The CDR3 DNA reads as TGTGCCAGCACCCTCGGTTTGATTCAGCCCCAGCATCTT. This translates into CASTLGLIQPQHL.

The chain uses TRBV12-3 or TRBV12-4 and TRBJ1-4; TRBD1 aligns across 8 bases. This CDR3 has 14 residues. J was trimmed by 8 bases and V by 7 bases; bases with no gene match: 9. The DNA of the CDR3 is TGTGCCAGCACCAATTCAGGGGGCAGAGAAAAACTGTTTTTT. It translates to CASTNSGGREKLFF.

This clonotype was seen only a few times. This sequence joins TRBV30 and TRBJ1-1; D gene uncertain. V lost 5 bases and J lost 1, with 8 bases in between. The germline gives CDR1 GTSNPN, CDR2 SVGIG (reference sequence). CDR3 length equals 12 residues. CDR3 in DNA: TGTGCCTGGGATGCTAAGAACACTGAAGCTTTCTTT. Its protein is CAWDAKNTEAFF.

The sample holds many counts of this clonotype. This chain uses TRBV12-3 or TRBV12-4 with TRBJ1-2; unclear D gene. V shed 5 bases and J shed 8 bases, with 12 bases lying between them. The CDR3 consists of 12 residues. The CDR3 sequence is CASSPQTSGYTF. As DNA, the CDR3 is TGTGCCAGCAGTCCCCAGACAAGCGGCTACACCTTC.

The rearrangement joins TRBV12-3 or TRBV12-4 to TRBJ1-4; 10 nucleotides agree with TRBD1. The CDR3 has 14 residues. The ends lost 2 bases at V and 7 bases at J; junction bases unmatched: 1. As DNA, the CDR3 is TGTGCCAGCAGTTTAAGGGACAGGGGTGAAAAACTGTTTTTT. Translated, it gives CASSLRDRGEKLFF.

In its sample, this clonotype was seen many times. The rearrangement links TRBV28 to TRBJ2-7; D remains ambiguous. The CDR3 runs 15 residues. Trimming took off 5 bases at V and 2 bases at J, with 16 bases between the two ends. Germline lookup yields CDR1 MDHEN and CDR2 SYDVKM. CDR3 DNA: TGTGCCAGCAGTCCCCCCGAAGGGTTCCCCTACGAGCAGTACTTC. Residues: CASSPPEGFPYEQYF.

There are many counts of this clonotype. The rearrangement links TRBV7-8 to TRBJ1-1; 10 bases agree with TRBD1. In germline, CDR1 is SGHVS, CDR2 FQNEAQ. The V segment lost 3 bases and the J segment 8 bases; nucleotides outside the gene matches: 21. The CDR3 sequence is 19 residues long. The CDR3, as DNA: TGTGCCAGCAGCTTGGGGTCCGCGTCCGACAGGGGGCTTGTTAGAGAAGCTTTCTTT. It translates to CASSLGSASDRGLVREAFF.

In this sample, this clonotype turned up a few times. V is TRBV9 and J is TRBJ2-2, with D possibly TRBD2 on 5 matching bases. Per the germline V gene, CDR1 is SGDLS and CDR2 is YYNGEE. The CDR3 has 12 residues. Trimming shortened V by 6 bases and J by 7 bases, and 10 bases separated the two germline ends. The CDR3 region is CASKEDGGELFF. CDR3 nucleotides: TGTGCCAGCAAGGAGGATGGCGGGGAGCTGTTTTTT.

This clonotype has a count of ten or more. V is TRBV28 and J is TRBJ1-1, with D maybe TRBD1 (5 bases). The CDR3 runs 18 residues. Germline V gives CDR1 MDHEN, CDR2 SYDVKM. V was clipped by 5 bases and J by 1 base, with 23 bases between them. The CDR3 here is CASSQGEDRGVRNTEAFF. In DNA, the CDR3 is TGTGCCAGCAGTCAAGGCGAGGATAGGGGTGTTAGGAACACTGAAGCTTTCTTT.

This clonotype was seen more than once but under ten times. V usage is TRBV5-5 and J usage is TRBJ2-7; D gene unclear. The CDR3 extends over 13 amino acids. V lost 4 bases and J lost 3, with 11 bases in between. Germline CDR1 and CDR2: SGHKS and YYEKEE (reference sequence). The CDR3 is CASSLRIYYEQYF. CDR3 bases: TGTGCCAGCAGCCTCAGGATCTACTACGAGCAGTACTTC.